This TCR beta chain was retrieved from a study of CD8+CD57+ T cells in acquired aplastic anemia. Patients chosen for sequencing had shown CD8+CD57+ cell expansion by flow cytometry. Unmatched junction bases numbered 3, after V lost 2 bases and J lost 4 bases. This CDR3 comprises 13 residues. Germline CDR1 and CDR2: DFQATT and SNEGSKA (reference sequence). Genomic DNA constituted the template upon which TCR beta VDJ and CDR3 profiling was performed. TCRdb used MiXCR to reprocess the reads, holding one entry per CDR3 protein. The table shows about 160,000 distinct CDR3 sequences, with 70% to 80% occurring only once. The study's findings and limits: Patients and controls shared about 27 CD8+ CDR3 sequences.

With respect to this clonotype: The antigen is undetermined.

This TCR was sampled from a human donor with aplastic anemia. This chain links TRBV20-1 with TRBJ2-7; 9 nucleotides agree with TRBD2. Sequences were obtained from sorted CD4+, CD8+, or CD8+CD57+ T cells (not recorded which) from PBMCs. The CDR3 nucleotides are TGCAGTGCTAGACCAGCGGGGGGTTACGAGCAGTACTTC. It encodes CSARPAGGYEQYF.